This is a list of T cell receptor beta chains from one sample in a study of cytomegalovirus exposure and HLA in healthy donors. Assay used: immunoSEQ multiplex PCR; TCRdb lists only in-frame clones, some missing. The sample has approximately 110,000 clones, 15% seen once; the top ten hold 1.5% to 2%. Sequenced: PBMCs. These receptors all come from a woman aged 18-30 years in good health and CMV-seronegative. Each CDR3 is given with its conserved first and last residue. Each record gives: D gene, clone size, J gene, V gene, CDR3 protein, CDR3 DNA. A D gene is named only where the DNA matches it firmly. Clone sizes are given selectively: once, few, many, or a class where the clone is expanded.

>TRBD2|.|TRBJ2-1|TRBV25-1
CASSEWSLAGRNEQFF
TGTGCCAGCAGTGAATGGAGTCTAGCGGGACGGAATGAGCAGTTCTTC
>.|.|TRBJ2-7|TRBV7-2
CASSRLASSYEQYF
TGTGCCAGCAGTAGGCTAGCGAGCTCCTACGAGCAGTACTTC
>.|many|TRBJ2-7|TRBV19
CASSPWGSPGEQYF
TGTGCCAGTAGTCCGTGGGGCTCTCCCGGCGAGCAGTACTTC
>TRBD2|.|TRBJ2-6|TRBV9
CASSVELADWTGANVLTF
TGTGCCAGCAGCGTAGAGCTAGCGGATTGGACTGGGGCCAACGTCCTGACTTTC
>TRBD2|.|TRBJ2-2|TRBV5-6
CASSLGLAGGPSGELFF
TGTGCCAGCAGCTTGGGACTAGCGGGAGGGCCGAGCGGGGAGCTGTTTTTT
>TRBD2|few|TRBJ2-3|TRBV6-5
CASSYASGERTDTQYF
TGTGCCAGCAGTTACGCCAGCGGGGAACGCACAGATACGCAGTATTTT
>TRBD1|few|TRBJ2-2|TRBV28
CATTRGQATTGELFF
TGTGCCACCACGCGGGGACAGGCGACCACCGGGGAGCTGTTTTTT
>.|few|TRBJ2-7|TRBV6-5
CASSSRGRGHEQYF
TGTGCCAGCAGTTCTAGGGGCAGGGGCCACGAGCAGTACTTC
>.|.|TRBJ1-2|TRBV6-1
CASSEALETVYGYTF
TGTGCCAGCAGTGAAGCGCTCGAGACAGTCTATGGCTACACCTTC
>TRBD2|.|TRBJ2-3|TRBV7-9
CASSLALRGGGLGRYTQYF
TGTGCCAGCAGCTTAGCGCTCCGGGGCGGGGGACTAGGTCGCTATACGCAGTATTTT
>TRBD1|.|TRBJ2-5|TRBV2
CASSATGVGETQYF
TGTGCCAGCAGTGCCACAGGGGTAGGGGAGACCCAGTACTTC
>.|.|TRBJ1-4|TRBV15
CATSRDQVREKLFF
TGTGCCACCAGCAGAGATCAGGTCCGCGAAAAACTGTTTTTT
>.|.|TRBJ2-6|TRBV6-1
CASAGGGSGANVLTF
TGTGCCAGTGCAGGGGGAGGCTCTGGGGCCAACGTCCTGACTTTC
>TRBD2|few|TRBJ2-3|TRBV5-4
CASSLRASGSIDTQYF
TGTGCCAGCAGCTTGAGGGCTAGCGGGAGTATAGATACGCAGTATTTT
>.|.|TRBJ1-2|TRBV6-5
CASSYSAGNYGYTF
TGTGCCAGCAGTTACTCTGCAGGAAACTATGGCTACACCTTC
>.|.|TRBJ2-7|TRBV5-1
CASSYAGTPYYEQYF
TGCGCCAGCAGCTACGCCGGGACACCTTACTACGAGCAGTACTTC
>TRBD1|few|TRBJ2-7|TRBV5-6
CASSPGAGGYEQYF
TGTGCCAGCAGCCCCGGCGCAGGGGGCTACGAGCAGTACTTC
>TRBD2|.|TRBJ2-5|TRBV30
CAWSPTGLAGERQYF
TGTGCCTGGAGCCCAACGGGACTAGCGGGAGAAAGGCAGTACTTC
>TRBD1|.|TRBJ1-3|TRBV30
CAWSVYKGTGGLRPSGNTIYF
TGTGCCTGGAGTGTATATAAAGGGACAGGGGGCCTACGTCCCTCTGGAAACACCATATATTTT
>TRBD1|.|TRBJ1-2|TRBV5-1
CASSLGTALFYGYTF
TGCGCCAGCAGCCTAGGGACAGCGCTTTTCTATGGCTACACCTTC
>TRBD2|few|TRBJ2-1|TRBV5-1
CASSSRPGLAADNEQFF
TGCGCCAGCAGCTCTCGACCCGGACTAGCGGCCGACAATGAGCAGTTCTTC
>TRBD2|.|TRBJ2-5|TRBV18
CASSLSGGAVGETQYF
TGTGCCAGCTCCCTTAGCGGGGGGGCCGTTGGAGAGACCCAGTACTTC
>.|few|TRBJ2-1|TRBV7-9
CASRGPGDGNEQFF
TGTGCCAGCAGGGGTCCAGGGGATGGGAATGAGCAGTTCTTC
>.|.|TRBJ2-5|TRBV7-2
CASSPRRVQETQYF
TGTGCCAGCAGCCCCCGACGGGTACAAGAGACCCAGTACTTC